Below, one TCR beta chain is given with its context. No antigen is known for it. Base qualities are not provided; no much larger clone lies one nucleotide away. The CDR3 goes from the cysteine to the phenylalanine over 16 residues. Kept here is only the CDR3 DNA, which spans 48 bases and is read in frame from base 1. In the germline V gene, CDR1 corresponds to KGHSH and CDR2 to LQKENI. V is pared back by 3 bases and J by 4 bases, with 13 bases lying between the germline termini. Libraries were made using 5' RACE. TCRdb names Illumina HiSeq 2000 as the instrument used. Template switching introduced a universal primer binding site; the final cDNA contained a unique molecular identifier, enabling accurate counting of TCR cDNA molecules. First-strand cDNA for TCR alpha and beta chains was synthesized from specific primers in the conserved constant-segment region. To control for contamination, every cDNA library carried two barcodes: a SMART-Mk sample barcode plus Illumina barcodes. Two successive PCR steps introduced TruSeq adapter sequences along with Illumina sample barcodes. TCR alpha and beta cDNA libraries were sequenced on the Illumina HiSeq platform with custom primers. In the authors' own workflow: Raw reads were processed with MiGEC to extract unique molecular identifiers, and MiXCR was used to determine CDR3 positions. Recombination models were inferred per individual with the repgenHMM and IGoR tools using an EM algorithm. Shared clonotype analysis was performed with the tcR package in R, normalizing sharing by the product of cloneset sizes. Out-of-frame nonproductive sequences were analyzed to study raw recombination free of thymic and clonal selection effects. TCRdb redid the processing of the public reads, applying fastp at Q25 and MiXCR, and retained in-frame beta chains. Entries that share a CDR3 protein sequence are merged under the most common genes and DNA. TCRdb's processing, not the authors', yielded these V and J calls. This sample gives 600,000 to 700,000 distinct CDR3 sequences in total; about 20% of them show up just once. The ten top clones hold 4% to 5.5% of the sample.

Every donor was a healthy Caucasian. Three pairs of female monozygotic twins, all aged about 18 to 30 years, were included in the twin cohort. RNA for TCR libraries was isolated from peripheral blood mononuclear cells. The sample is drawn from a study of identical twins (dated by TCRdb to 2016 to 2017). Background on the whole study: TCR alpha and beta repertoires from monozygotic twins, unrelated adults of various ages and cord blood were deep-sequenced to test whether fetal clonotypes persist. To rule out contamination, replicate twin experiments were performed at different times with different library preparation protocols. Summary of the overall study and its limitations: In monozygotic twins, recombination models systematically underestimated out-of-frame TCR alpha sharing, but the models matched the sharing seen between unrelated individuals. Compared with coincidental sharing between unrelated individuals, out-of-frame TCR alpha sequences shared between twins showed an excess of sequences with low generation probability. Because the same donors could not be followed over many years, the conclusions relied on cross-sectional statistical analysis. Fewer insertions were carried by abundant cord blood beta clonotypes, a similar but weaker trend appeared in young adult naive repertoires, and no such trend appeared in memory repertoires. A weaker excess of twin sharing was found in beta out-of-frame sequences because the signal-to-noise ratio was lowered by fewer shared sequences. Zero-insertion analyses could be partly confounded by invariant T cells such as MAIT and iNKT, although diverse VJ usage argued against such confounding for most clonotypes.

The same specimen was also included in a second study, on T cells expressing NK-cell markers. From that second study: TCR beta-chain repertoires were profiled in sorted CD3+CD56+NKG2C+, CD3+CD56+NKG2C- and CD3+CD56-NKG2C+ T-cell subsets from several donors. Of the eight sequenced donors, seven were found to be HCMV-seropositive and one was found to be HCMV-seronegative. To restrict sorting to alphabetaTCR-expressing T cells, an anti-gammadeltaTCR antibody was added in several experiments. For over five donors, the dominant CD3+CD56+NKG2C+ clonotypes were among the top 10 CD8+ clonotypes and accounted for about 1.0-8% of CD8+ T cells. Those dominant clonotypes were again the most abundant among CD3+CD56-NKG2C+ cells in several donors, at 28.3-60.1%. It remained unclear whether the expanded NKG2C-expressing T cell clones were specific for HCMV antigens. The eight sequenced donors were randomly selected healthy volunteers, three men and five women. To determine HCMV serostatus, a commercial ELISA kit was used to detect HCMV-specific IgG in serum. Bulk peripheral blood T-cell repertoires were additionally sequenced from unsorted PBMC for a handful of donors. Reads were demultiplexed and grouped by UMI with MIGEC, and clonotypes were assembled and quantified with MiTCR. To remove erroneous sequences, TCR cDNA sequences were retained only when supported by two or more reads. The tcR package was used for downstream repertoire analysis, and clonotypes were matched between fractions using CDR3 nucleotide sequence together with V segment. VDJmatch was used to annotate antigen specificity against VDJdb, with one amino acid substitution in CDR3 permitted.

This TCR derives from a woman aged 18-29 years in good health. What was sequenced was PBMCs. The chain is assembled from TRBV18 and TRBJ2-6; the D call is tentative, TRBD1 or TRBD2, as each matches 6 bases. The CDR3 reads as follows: CASSPFGGQGANVLTF. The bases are TGTGCCAGCTCACCTTTTGGGGGGCAAGGGGCCAACGTCCTGACTTTC.